This TCR beta chain was profiled in a study of T-cell memory formation after mild COVID-19. 5'RACE with constant-segment primers yielded barcoded, UMI-tagged TCR alpha and TCR beta cDNA libraries. Each CDR3 protein gets one entry after TCRdb re-called the 5' RACE reads with MiXCR. In the table there are 550,000 to 600,000 distinct CDR3 sequences, 20% to 25% of which are singletons. This clonotype was seen repeatedly, ten times or more. Germline values: CDR1 LNHDA, CDR2 SQIVND (reference sequence). Deletions cut 5 bases from V and 4 bases from J, with 9 bases between. The CDR3 is 13 amino acids. Sequencing input: PBMCs or a T cell subset sorted from them (not recorded which). The rearrangement uses TRBV19 and TRBJ1-5, with a possible D match to TRBD1 (6 bases). This sequence was found in an adult woman who had mild COVID-19 (a few samples of this study predate the infection). Cell type and time point are not known. CDR3 in amino acids: CASSGTGNQPQHF. DNA for the CDR3: TGTGCCAGTAGTGGAACAGGGAATCAGCCCCAGCATTTT.